This T cell receptor (beta chain) was obtained from a study of blood T cell repertoires in COVID-19. This CDR3 region has 13 residues. The V segment lost 2 bases and the J segment 6 bases; nucleotides outside the gene matches: 0. Germline values: CDR1 SEHNR, CDR2 FQNEAQ (reference sequence). Only in-frame clones appear in the TCRdb table, and some are missing; sequencing was by immunoSEQ multiplex PCR. The table includes about 69,000 clones, about four fifths detected once. This chain links TRBV7-9 with TRBJ2-7; 11 bases match TRBD2. Sequenced input: peripheral blood. The TCR was taken from a human donor in a cohort sampled during active COVID-19. For the CDR3, the DNA is TGTGCCAGCAGCTTACTAGCGGGAGGCGAGCAGTACTTC. The encoded protein is CASSLLAGGEQYF.